This T cell receptor (beta chain) was observed in a study of T cells in Graves' hyperthyroidism and ophthalmopathy. For the study at large: Initial diagnosis, before any treatment, was when peripheral blood was collected. Study-level results: Peripheral blood also featured most of the thyroid clonotypes expanded above 0.001. The model foresaw ophthalmopathy a median around 6 months prior to onset.

Template material for amplifying TCR beta CDR3 regions consisted of RNA transcripts. The HTBI primer set was used in a first-round RT-PCR of the TCR CDR3. TCRdb itself ran the multiplex PCR reads through MiXCR, one entry per CDR3 protein. Here the sample spans 530,000 or so distinct CDR3 sequences, approximately 25% being singletons. V lost 6 bases, J lost 2 bases, and 25 bases stayed unmatched. This CDR3 contains 21 residues. Germline V CDR1 and CDR2: MRHNA, SNTAGT. Worth noting for this clonotype: The antigen is not known.

The genes are TRBV6-4 and TRBJ1-5; 7 bases map to TRBD1. This TCR derives from a woman in her 30s with Graves' ophthalmopathy. The sequenced material came from blood. The CDR3 nucleotides are TGTGCCAGCAGACCGATCAGAGACAGGGCCAAGTATAGCAAGGGCAATCAGCCCCAGCATTTT. This encodes CASRPIRDRAKYSKGNQPQHF.